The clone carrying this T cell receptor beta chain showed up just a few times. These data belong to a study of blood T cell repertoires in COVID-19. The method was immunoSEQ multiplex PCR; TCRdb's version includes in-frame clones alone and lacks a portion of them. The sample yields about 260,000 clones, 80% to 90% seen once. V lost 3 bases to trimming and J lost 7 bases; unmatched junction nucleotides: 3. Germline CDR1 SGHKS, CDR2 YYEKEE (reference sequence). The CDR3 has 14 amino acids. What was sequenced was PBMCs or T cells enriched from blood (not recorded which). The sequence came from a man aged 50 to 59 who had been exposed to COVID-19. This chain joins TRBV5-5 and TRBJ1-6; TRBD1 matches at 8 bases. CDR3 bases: TGTGCCAGCAGCTCACAGGGGGGGAATTCACCCCTCCACTTT. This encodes CASSSQGGNSPLHF.